Detailed here is one T cell receptor (beta chain). The antigen this receptor binds is unknown. No base quality values were provided; no much bigger clone lies one nucleotide off. The record originates from a study of CD8+ T cells in alopecia areata (dated by TCRdb to 2016 to 2019). Background for the entire study: The treated patients took part in an open-label pilot trial in which moderate-to-severe alopecia areata was treated with oral tofacitinib at 5 to 10 mg twice daily. Patients stayed on tofacitinib for 6 to 18 months and then had 6 months of follow-up off drug so that delayed response and recurrence could be assessed. For the treated patients, the SALT score, which quantifies what percentage of scalp surface area is affected, served as the measure of disease severity. To study T cell clonal expansion in alopecia areata, the researchers applied high-throughput TCRbeta sequencing to both the C3H/HeJ mouse model and human patients. On the human side, TCRbeta sequencing was run on scalp tissue and on sorted CD4+ and CD8+ peripheral blood T cells from healthy controls and from alopecia areata patients with either patchy or totalis/universalis disease. Biopsies were taken from tofacitinib-treated patients at baseline and at 4 and 24 weeks of treatment, and a later scalp biopsy was taken in several of the tofacitinib-treated patients. Scalp clonality was compared among normal scalp (n=4), patchy alopecia areata scalp (n=8), and alopecia totalis/universalis scalp (n=8). RNA came from the PAXgene miRNA kit for fixed scalp, the miRNeasy kit for PBMCs, and the RNeasy kit for mouse skin. Amplification of TCRbeta CDR3 regions was done by immunoSEQ multiplex PCR using 35 Vbeta forward primers and 13 Jbeta reverse primers.

Points the paper makes about the study in general: Because the treated cohort was small and included a single nonresponder, larger studies are needed to assess links between baseline CD8+ expansion and response. Many expanded lesional clones were found to persist in scalp and blood during tofacitinib treatment, and relapse after treatment cessation may be partly explained by this persistence. Scalp clonality and the number of expanded CD8+ clones among the top 100 scalp clones were significantly decreased by tofacitinib. Resident alphabeta T cells in normal human skin are also sequenced, complicating scalp TCR repertoire analysis, unlike mouse skin dominated by gammadelta T cells. Shared TCR sequences between patients were less evident than in mice, which may be partly attributable to HLA diversity in the patient population. Compared with normal scalp, lesional scalp had higher clonality and more expanded CD8+ clones, particularly in alopecia totalis/universalis, a pattern that suggests antigenic drive.

The library was produced with the immunoSEQ multiplex PCR assay. For TCR sequencing, RNA was extracted from every sample and reverse transcribed into cDNA to serve as template. SuperScript III was used for first-strand cDNA synthesis, primed with a 2:1 mix of oligo-dT and random hexamers. Amplification bias was assessed with a synthetic immune receptor repertoire, and residual bias was removed computationally. Per the authors' processing: Raw reads were preprocessed for error removal, and CDR3 was defined according to IMGT conventions as running from the conserved cysteine to phenylalanine. To get clonality, Shannon entropy was normalized by log2 of the number of productive unique TCRs and the result was subtracted from 1. CD4 or CD8 identity of scalp clones was inferred by cross-referencing scalp TCRbeta sequences with sorted blood CD4 and CD8 repertoires. TCRdb carries this immuneACCESS record with in-frame sequences only. Its versions omit some clonotypes, under half of them owing to an unresolved V gene in the studies checked, with the rest unexplained. The V and J calls and the clone size are those of that table, but D and trimming were determined from the DNA. The sample has some 190,000 clones on record, about 60% of them singletons. The ten largest clones capture 0.69% of the sample.

The sample's time point, from its label and the paper: roughly 27 days on oral tofacitinib. In light of the paper, this sample's treatment or condition label describes: oral pan-JAK inhibitor, 5-10 mg twice daily. Lesional scalp punch biopsies and peripheral blood were collected from alopecia areata patients. After PBMCs were isolated by density centrifugation and stained for CD3, CD4 and CD8, a FACSAria was used to sort CD4+ and CD8+ T cells. From cysteine to phenylalanine, the CDR3 is 13 amino acids long. Just CDR3 DNA is preserved here, 39 bases in frame from base 1. Germline trimming: 4 bases from V, 7 bases from J; junction bases outside gene matches: 2. Sequences MNHNY (CDR1) and SVGAGI (CDR2) are obtained from the germline V gene (reference sequence).

The receptor's source is a human donor with alopecia areata. Sequencing was performed on CD4+ T cells sorted from blood, taken at week 4, from a patient treated with tofacitinib. The rearrangement joined TRBV6-6 to TRBJ2-4, with 9 bases matching TRBD2. The nucleotides are TGTGCCAGCAGTTTCAGCGGGAGGAACATTCAGTACTTC. This gives the protein CASSFSGRNIQYF.